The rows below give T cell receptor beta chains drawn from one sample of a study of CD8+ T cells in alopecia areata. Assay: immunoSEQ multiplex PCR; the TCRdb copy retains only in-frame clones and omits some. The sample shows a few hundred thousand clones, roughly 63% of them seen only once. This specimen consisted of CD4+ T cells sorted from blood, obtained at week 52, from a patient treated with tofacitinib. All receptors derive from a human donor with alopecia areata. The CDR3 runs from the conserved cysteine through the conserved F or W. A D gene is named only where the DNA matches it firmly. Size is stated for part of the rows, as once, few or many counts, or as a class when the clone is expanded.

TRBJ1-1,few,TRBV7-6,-,TGTGCCAGCAGACTACTGGGGTCTGAAGCTTTCTTT,CASRLLGSEAFF
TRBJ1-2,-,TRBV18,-,TGTGCCAGCTCACCCTCTGAAGGGGCATATGGCTACACCTTC,CASSPSEGAYGYTF
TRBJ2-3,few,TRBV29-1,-,TGCAGCGTTGAGCGTGCAGATACGCAGTATTTT,CSVERADTQYF
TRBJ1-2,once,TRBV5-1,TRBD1,TGCGCCAGCAGCTCCACGGGACAGGGGAACTATGGCTACACCTTC,CASSSTGQGNYGYTF
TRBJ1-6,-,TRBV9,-,TGTGCCAGCAGCGTAGGGGGCAATTCACCCCTCCACTTT,CASSVGGNSPLHF
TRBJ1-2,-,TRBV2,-,TGTGCCAGCAGTGAAGAAAACTATGGCTACACCTTC,CASSEENYGYTF
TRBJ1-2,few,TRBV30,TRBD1,TGTGCCTGGAGTGTATTCGGGACAGGGACCGCGAGTGGGGGCTACACCTTC,CAWSVFGTGTASGGYTF
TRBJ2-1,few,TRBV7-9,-,TGTGCCAGCAGCCCCCCCGGGAGCAATGAGCAGTTCTTC,CASSPPGSNEQFF
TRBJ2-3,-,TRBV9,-,TGTGCCAGCAGCCCTCGGTCAGGGGACCCGAGGGATACGCAGTATTTT,CASSPRSGDPRDTQYF
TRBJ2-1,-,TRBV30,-,TGTGCCTGGAGTGAGGACAGTTACAATGAGCAGTTCTTC,CAWSEDSYNEQFF
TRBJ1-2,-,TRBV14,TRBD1,TGTGCCAGCAGCCAGATCCGGACAGGGGCAGAAGGCTACACCTTC,CASSQIRTGAEGYTF
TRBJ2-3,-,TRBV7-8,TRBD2,TGTGCCAGCAGCACTAGCGGGGGGATAGATACGCAGTATTTT,CASSTSGGIDTQYF
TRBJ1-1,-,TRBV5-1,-,TGCGCCAGCAGCCCTTGGGGAGACACTGAAGCTTTCTTT,CASSPWGDTEAFF
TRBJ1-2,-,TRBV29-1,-,TGCAGCGTTGGTAGGGGGAGTGGCTACACCTTC,CSVGRGSGYTF
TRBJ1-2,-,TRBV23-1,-,TGCGCCAGCAGTCAACTTCGGGACACCTCTCTCTATGGCTACACCTTC,CASSQLRDTSLYGYTF
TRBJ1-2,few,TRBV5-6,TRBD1,TGTGCCAGCAGCTTTTCCCCTTCTAACACAGGGGTTGGCTACACCTTC,CASSFSPSNTGVGYTF
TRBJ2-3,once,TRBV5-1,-,TGCGCCAGCATGGTCACAGATACGCAGTATTTT,CASMVTDTQYF
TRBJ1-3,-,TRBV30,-,TGTGCCTGGACCACCGGGTTCTCTGGAAACACCATATATTTT,CAWTTGFSGNTIYF
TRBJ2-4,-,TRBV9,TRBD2,TGTGCCAGCAGCTACCATCCCTATAGCGGGGGAAAAAACATTCAGTACTTC,CASSYHPYSGGKNIQYF
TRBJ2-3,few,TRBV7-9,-,TGTGCCACCAACCTAGTTAGGGATTCTAGCACAGATACGCAGTATTTT,CATNLVRDSSTDTQYF
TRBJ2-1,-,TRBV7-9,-,TGTGCCAGCAGCCCACCCAGGGGCAGGGACGATGAGCAGTTCTTC,CASSPPRGRDDEQFF
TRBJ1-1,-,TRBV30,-,TGTGCCTGGAAGGTGAAGGGGGTAACTGAAGCTTTCTTT,CAWKVKGVTEAFF
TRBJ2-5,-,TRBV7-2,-,TGTGCCAGCAGCTTGGTGGGGGCTTTCCAAGAGACCCAGTACTTC,CASSLVGAFQETQYF
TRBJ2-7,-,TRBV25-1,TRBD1,TGTGCCAGCAGTGAATCCAGGGGGCCAGACGAGCAGTACTTC,CASSESRGPDEQYF
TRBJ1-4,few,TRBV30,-,TGTGCCTGGAGTGAGACAGCATGGACTAATGAAAAACTGTTTTTT,CAWSETAWTNEKLFF
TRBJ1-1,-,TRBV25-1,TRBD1,TGTGCCAGCAGTGAACGGGACAGGGGAAATGTTTTCTTT,CASSERDRGNVFF
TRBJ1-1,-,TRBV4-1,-,TGCGCCAGCAGCCAACACGACCATCCGAACACTGAAGCTTTCTTT,CASSQHDHPNTEAFF
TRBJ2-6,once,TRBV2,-,TGTGCCAGCACCTCGAGGCTGAGTCGCTCTGGGGCCAACGTCCTGACTTTC,CASTSRLSRSGANVLTF
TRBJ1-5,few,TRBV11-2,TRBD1,TGTGCCAGCAGCCCCGACAGGGTCGGTCAGCCCCAGCATTTT,CASSPDRVGQPQHF
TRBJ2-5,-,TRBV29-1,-,TGCAGCGTTGATTATGGGTATCAAGAGACCCAGTACTTC,CSVDYGYQETQYF
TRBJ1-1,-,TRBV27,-,TGTGCCAGCAGTTTAGGGGAAGGGACTGAAGCTTTCTTT,CASSLGEGTEAFF
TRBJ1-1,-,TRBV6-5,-,TGTGCCAGCAGTTACCTAGACAGTGGTGGTCTGACTGAAGCTTTCTTT,CASSYLDSGGLTEAFF
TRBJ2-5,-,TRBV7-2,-,TGTGCCAGCAGCTTAGTCGTGGCTAGACAAGAGACCCAGTACTTC,CASSLVVARQETQYF
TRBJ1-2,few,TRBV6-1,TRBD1,TGTGCCAGCGAAGGGACAGGGGAAAACTATGGCTACACCTTC,CASEGTGENYGYTF
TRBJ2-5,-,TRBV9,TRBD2,TGTGCCAGCAGCGTAGGGACTAGCGGAGAGACCCAGTACTTC,CASSVGTSGETQYF
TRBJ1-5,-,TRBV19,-,TGTGCCAGTAACCCGGGACGGAATCAGCCCCAGCATTTT,CASNPGRNQPQHF
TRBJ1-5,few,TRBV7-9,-,TGTGCCAGCAGCTTGGGGGACACATTGAATCAGCCCCAGCATTTT,CASSLGDTLNQPQHF
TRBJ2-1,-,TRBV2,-,TGTGCCGGAAAAGGCGGGGCCTACAATGAGCAGTTCTTC,CAGKGGAYNEQFF
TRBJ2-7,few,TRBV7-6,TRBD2,TGTGCCAGCAGCCCCCGGGGGGGCTACGAGCAGTACTTC,CASSPRGGYEQYF
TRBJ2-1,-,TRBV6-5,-,TGTGCCAGCACCCTCTTGGATGAGCAGTTCTTC,CASTLLDEQFF
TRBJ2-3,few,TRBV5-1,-,TGCGCCAGCAGCTTAGTAGGGGCTAGCACAGATACGCAGTATTTT,CASSLVGASTDTQYF
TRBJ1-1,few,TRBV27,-,TGTGCCAGCAGTTTCAAGGGGCCCGTGAACACTGAAGCTTTCTTT,CASSFKGPVNTEAFF
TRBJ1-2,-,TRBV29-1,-,TGCAGCGTTGGAGGGGAGGGCTACACCTTC,CSVGGEGYTF
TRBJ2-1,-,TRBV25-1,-,TGTGCCAGCCCCCGGGATAAGGACAATGAGCAGTTCTTC,CASPRDKDNEQFF
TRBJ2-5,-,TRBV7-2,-,TGTGCCAGCAGCTCAACAGGGTGGGAGACCCAGTACTTC,CASSSTGWETQYF
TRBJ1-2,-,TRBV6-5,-,TGTGCCAGCACCAGGGAATCAAATGGCTACACCTTC,CASTRESNGYTF
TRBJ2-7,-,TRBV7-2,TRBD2,TGTGCCAGCAGCCCACGGCTACTAGCGGGGAACTACTACGAGCAGTACTTC,CASSPRLLAGNYYEQYF
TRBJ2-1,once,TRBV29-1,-,TGCAGCGTTGCCGGGACGGTGAGCTCCTACAATGAGCAGTTCTTC,CSVAGTVSSYNEQFF
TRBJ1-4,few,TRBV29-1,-,TGCAGCGTTGATGCCGGGAAACAAGCTAATGAAAAACTGTTTTTT,CSVDAGKQANEKLFF